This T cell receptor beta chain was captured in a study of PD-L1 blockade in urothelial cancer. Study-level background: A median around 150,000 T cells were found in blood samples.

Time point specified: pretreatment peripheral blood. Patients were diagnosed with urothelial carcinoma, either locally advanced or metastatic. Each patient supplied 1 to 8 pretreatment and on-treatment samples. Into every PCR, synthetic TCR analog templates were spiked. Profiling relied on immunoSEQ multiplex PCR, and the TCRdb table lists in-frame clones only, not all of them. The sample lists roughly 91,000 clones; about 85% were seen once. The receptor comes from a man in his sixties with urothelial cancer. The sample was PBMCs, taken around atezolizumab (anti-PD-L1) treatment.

CDR3 region: CASRAGVPAIYGYTF. In nucleotides, the CDR3 is TGCGCCAGCAGAGCAGGGGTCCCTGCTATCTATGGCTACACCTTC. This chain joins TRBV10-2 and TRBJ1-2, with TRBD1 as a possible D gene (6 bases). The length of the CDR3 is 15 residues. Germline loops: CDR1 WSHSY, CDR2 SAAADI. The V end was cut by 6 bases, the J end by 4 bases, with 18 bases between.